A single sample gave rise to the 27 T cell receptor beta chains below, sequenced in a study of identical twins. TCRdb ran MiXCR on the 5' RACE reads and lists one entry per CDR3 protein. The sample records about 690,000 distinct CDR3 sequences, 21% being singletons. These sequences were also reported in another study, on T cells expressing NK-cell markers.

Sequencing input: PBMCs. These receptors were taken from a woman between 18 and 29 years old in good health.

This clonotype was counted at least ten times. The rearrangement joins TRBV12-3 or TRBV12-4 to TRBJ1-2; D remains ambiguous. V gave up 6 bases and J gave up 3 bases, with 17 bases separating them. The CDR3 contains 15 residues. CDR3 protein: CASRYTGKMHYGYTF. The CDR3 DNA is TGTGCCAGCAGATACACGGGGAAGATGCACTATGGCTACACCTTC.

This chain links TRBV27 with TRBJ2-1; D perhaps matches TRBD1 (5 bases). CDR1 MNHEY and CDR2 SMNVEV come from the germline V gene (reference sequence). This CDR3 is 16 amino acids long. V was clipped by 5 bases and J by 6 bases, with 20 bases between them. The chain's CDR3 is CASSGNRMGSSNEQFF. CDR3 DNA: TGTGCCAGCAGTGGGAACAGGATGGGGTCCAGCAATGAGCAGTTCTTC.

CDR3 DNA sequence: TGTGCCAGTAGTACCCGGGACAGAAACACTGAAGCTTTCTTT. Translated, it gives CASSTRDRNTEAFF. V usage is TRBV19 and J usage is TRBJ1-1, with 7 positions matching TRBD1. This CDR3 contains 14 residues. In germline, CDR1 is LNHDA, CDR2 SQIVND (reference sequence). Trimming at V came to 4 bases and at J to 2 bases, leaving 4 bases not matched to a gene.

This clonotype was detected a few times. V is TRBV12-3 or TRBV12-4 and J is TRBJ2-1; 7 bases map to TRBD2. V was pared by 7 bases and J by 3 bases, with 3 bases of the junction left unmatched. CDR3 length: 13 residues. The CDR3 loop reads CASTRERYNEQFF. For the CDR3, the DNA is TGTGCCAGCACGCGGGAGCGCTACAATGAGCAGTTCTTC.

A few counts support this clonotype. The rearrangement joins TRBV20-1 to TRBJ2-3; 10 nucleotides match TRBD2. Germline values: CDR1 DFQATT, CDR2 SNEGSKA (reference sequence). The CDR3 contains 15 residues. After removal of 3 bases from V and 6 bases from J, the junction contained 9 bases not matched to a gene. The CDR3 here is CSASGLAGVVDTQYF. CDR3 DNA: TGCAGTGCTAGTGGGCTAGCGGGAGTGGTTGATACGCAGTATTTT.

V usage is TRBV5-4 and J usage is TRBJ2-5; 7 bases agree with TRBD2. The CDR3 consists of 16 residues. After removal of 0 bases from V and 1 base from J, the junction contained 6 bases not matched to a gene. Germline V gene sequence: CDR1 SGHNT, CDR2 YYREEE (reference sequence). This CDR3 reads CASSLGAGLLQETQYF. The CDR3 DNA reads as TGTGCCAGCAGCTTGGGTGCGGGACTACTCCAAGAGACCCAGTACTTC.

This clonotype was found a few times. This sequence joins TRBV29-1 and TRBJ2-7; D may be TRBD2 (5 bases). CDR1 is SQVTM and CDR2 is ANQGSEA in the germline V gene. V was shortened by 7 bases and J by 6 bases, with 16 bases between the two germline ends. This CDR3 has 12 amino acids. CDR3 in amino acids: CSAVPGEGEQYF. CDR3 nucleotide sequence: TGCAGCGCGGTCCCCGGGGAAGGCGAGCAGTACTTC.

This rearrangement joins TRBV27 to TRBJ1-2, with TRBD1 matching over 9 bases. Germline loops: CDR1 MNHEY, CDR2 SMNVEV (reference sequence). The CDR3 is 12 amino acids. Losses at the gene ends were 9 bases for V and 4 bases for J; bases not matched to a gene: 3. The CDR3 loop reads CASRTGAYGYTF. The CDR3 nucleotides read TGTGCCAGTCGGACAGGGGCCTATGGCTACACCTTC.

This clonotype was recorded a few times. This CDR3 reads CASRVVTGELFF. CDR3 sequence (DNA): TGTGCCAGCAGAGTTGTTACCGGGGAGCTGTTTTTT. This sequence joins TRBV27 and TRBJ2-2, with no clear D. V lost 6 bases, J lost 5 bases, and 7 bases lay in between. This CDR3 contains 12 residues. From germline, CDR1 is MNHEY and CDR2 SMNVEV (reference sequence).

This clonotype was counted between two and nine times. This chain's CDR3 is CSASLGYEQFF. CDR3 coding DNA: TGCAGTGCTAGCCTGGGCTATGAGCAGTTCTTC. The chain links TRBV20-1 to TRBJ2-1; D is ambiguous. The CDR3 extends over 11 amino acids. From germline, CDR1 is DFQATT and CDR2 SNEGSKA (reference sequence). The V end was cut by 3 bases, the J end by 8 bases, with 8 bases between.

The chain uses TRBV12-3 or TRBV12-4 and TRBJ2-2; D uncertain. The germline V and J ends were trimmed by 8 bases and 4 bases, with 5 bases remaining between them. This CDR3 has 11 residues. CDR3: CASFGTGELFF. Here the CDR3 DNA reads TGTGCCAGCTTCGGCACCGGGGAGCTGTTTTTT.

This chain connects TRBV7-8 to TRBJ2-7; TRBD1 matches at 8 bases. J gave up 2 bases and V 5 bases, and 8 bases lay outside the gene matches. Germline-derived CDR1 and CDR2 are SGHVS and FQNEAQ. The CDR3 totals 15 residues. The CDR3 DNA is TGTGCCAGCAGCACACGGACAGGGTGGACCTACGAGCAGTACTTC. It translates to CASSTRTGWTYEQYF.

The chain couples TRBV5-1 to TRBJ2-5; TRBD1 or TRBD2 may be the D gene (6 bases each). V lost 0 bases to trimming and J lost 4 bases, with 16 bases between them. The CDR3 has 16 amino acids. Germline CDR1 SGHRS, CDR2 YFSETQ. The CDR3 region has the DNA TGCGCCAGCAGCTTGGTGGGGGGCAACGCGGGAGAGACCCAGTACTTC. This sequence encodes CASSLVGGNAGETQYF.

This clonotype was detected ten times or more. The chain links TRBV20-1 to TRBJ2-7; 11 positions match TRBD2. This CDR3 spans 14 amino acids. From germline, CDR1 is DFQATT and CDR2 SNEGSKA (reference sequence). J gave up 4 bases and V 6 bases, and 8 bases lay outside the gene matches. Written as DNA, the CDR3 is TGCAGTGCAAGAACTAGCGGGAGCAGTTACGAGCAGTACTTC. Residues: CSARTSGSSYEQYF.

The CDR3 DNA reads TGTGCCAGCAGTTCCAGATCTAGCGGGAGGGCGTCGAAGAACGAGCAGTACTTC. It is translated as CASSSRSSGRASKNEQYF. The V call is TRBV6-5, the J call TRBJ2-7; 12 nucleotides line up with TRBD2. This CDR3 is built from 18 residues. J lost 5 bases, V lost 4 bases, and 15 bases had no gene match. CDR1 and CDR2 from the germline V gene are MNHEY and SVGAGI.

This clonotype was counted between two and nine times. V usage is TRBV20-1 and J usage is TRBJ2-3; D possibly corresponds to TRBD1 (7 bases). The V end lost 6 bases, the J end lost 1 base, and 17 bases lay between the germline ends. Germline V CDR1 and CDR2: DFQATT, SNEGSKA (reference sequence). The CDR3 is 15 residues long. This CDR3 is CSATGEGAGTDTQYF. CDR3 bases: TGCAGTGCCACGGGAGAGGGGGCTGGCACAGATACGCAGTATTTT.

This clonotype was recorded a few times. The rearrangement joins TRBV4-3 to TRBJ2-7; D gene unclear. The germline V gene has CDR1 LGHNA and CDR2 YSLEER. V lost 1 base and J 0 bases, leaving 7 bases between the germline ends. CDR3 length: 14 residues. The CDR3 DNA is TGCGCCAGCAGCCAAGGTCGGAGCTCCTACGAGCAGTACTTC. It is translated as CASSQGRSSYEQYF.

The chain uses TRBV5-1 and TRBJ1-1, with D uncertain. CDR3 size: 13 residues. V was shortened by 4 bases and J by 2 bases, with 9 bases between the two germline ends. Germline V gene data show CDR1 as SGHRS and CDR2 as YFSETQ. Written as DNA, the CDR3 is TGCGCCAGCAGCAAGGACCATAACACTGAAGCTTTCTTT. It specifies CASSKDHNTEAFF.

This clonotype was counted a few times. The V call is TRBV4-2, the J call TRBJ1-1; D is unresolved. CDR3 length equals 15 residues. The ends were cut back, 3 bases at V and 1 base at J, with 12 bases in the middle. Germline values: CDR1 LGHNA, CDR2 YNFKEQ. This CDR3 is CASSHSGNGNTEAFF. The CDR3 bases are TGTGCCAGCAGCCATTCTGGCAACGGGAACACTGAAGCTTTCTTT.

The V and J genes are TRBV6-5 and TRBJ2-1, with 10 bases matching TRBD1. Germline V lookup: CDR1 MNHEY, CDR2 SVGAGI. The CDR3 is 17 amino acids. Trimming at V came to 2 bases and at J to 4 bases, leaving 8 bases not matched to a gene. In DNA form, the CDR3 reads TGTGCCAGCAGTTACGGGACAGGGGCCGGCAAGTACAATGAGCAGTTCTTC. Its translation: CASSYGTGAGKYNEQFF.

The chain has TRBV12-3 or TRBV12-4 and TRBJ2-5; 11 nucleotides align to TRBD2. J was trimmed by 4 bases and V by 6 bases; bases with no gene match: 13. The CDR3 has 17 residues. The CDR3 bases are TGTGCCAGCAGCGACAGTTATAGCGGGAGGGGGGGAGAGACCCAGTACTTC. This gives the protein CASSDSYSGRGGETQYF.

This clonotype showed up just a few times. This chain links TRBV20-1 with TRBJ2-5; 11 nucleotides align to TRBD2. The junction had 9 bases not matched to a gene; V was cut back by 6 bases and J by 3 bases. The CDR3 consists of 15 residues. CDR1 DFQATT and CDR2 SNEGSKA come from the germline V gene (reference sequence). Here the CDR3 reads CSAPAASGGKETQYF. For the CDR3, the DNA is TGCAGTGCCCCGGCGGCTAGCGGGGGGAAAGAGACCCAGTACTTC.

The CDR3 bases are TGTGCCAGCGGTCGGGGGGTCGAGCAGTACTTC. Amino acids: CASGRGVEQYF. The V call is TRBV9, the J call TRBJ2-7; 7 bases match TRBD2. The CDR3 has 11 residues. CDR1 and CDR2 (germline): SGDLS, YYNGEE. Trimming cost V 7 bases and J 6 bases; bases outside gene matches: 4.

This clonotype has just one count. The chain combines TRBV10-3 with TRBJ2-5, with 8 bases fitting TRBD2. V trimming: 2 bases; J trimming: 0 bases; junction bases outside the gene matches: 2. The CDR3 contains 15 residues. Germline loops: CDR1 ENHRY, CDR2 SYGVKD. The CDR3 sequence is CAISENGGDQETQYF. The CDR3 nucleotides read TGTGCCATCAGTGAGAACGGGGGGGACCAAGAGACCCAGTACTTC.

This clonotype showed up just a few times. This chain links TRBV6-1 with TRBJ2-7, with 9 nucleotides matching TRBD1. The length of the CDR3 is 13 residues. The germline gives CDR1 MNHNS, CDR2 SASEGT. V lost 8 bases, J lost 1 base, and 3 bases stayed unmatched. In DNA form, the CDR3 reads TGTGCCAGCCTGGACAGGGGATCCTACGAGCAGTACTTC. It specifies CASLDRGSYEQYF.

This chain joins TRBV5-5 and TRBJ1-2; D possibly corresponds to TRBD1 (6 bases). Trimming took 4 bases from V and 2 from J, leaving 12 bases between them. CDR1 SGHKS and CDR2 YYEKEE come from the germline V gene (reference sequence). This CDR3 spans 14 amino acids. CDR3 region: CASSPATGNYGYTF. CDR3 DNA: TGTGCCAGCAGCCCGGCGACAGGAAACTATGGCTACACCTTC.

The chain recombines TRBV20-1 with TRBJ2-1; TRBD2 agrees at 9 bases. V dropped 5 bases and J dropped 8; count of bases not matched to a gene: 13. Looked up from germline, CDR1 is DFQATT and CDR2 is SNEGSKA (reference sequence). The CDR3 covers 15 residues. CDR3 DNA: TGCAGTGCTGGAAGTTGGGCGGGAGGGAGCGATGAGCAGTTCTTC. Its translation is CSAGSWAGGSDEQFF.